Reported below is one T cell receptor (beta chain). This specimen belongs to a study of blood T cell repertoires in COVID-19. Study background: The origin of the acute and convalescent COVID-19 samples was the United States, Italy and Spain. PBMCs, B-cell-depleted T cells, or T cells were the source of the cDNA or gDNA that made up the material.

Trimming removed 5 bases from V and 0 bases from J, with 13 bases in between. Germline CDR1 and CDR2: GTSNPN and SVGIG (reference sequence). This CDR3 contains 14 residues. Under the authors' procedure: Estimation of nucleated cell counts was performed using reference gene primer amplification. Sequencing used immunoSEQ multiplex PCR; TCRdb keeps in-frame clones, though not all of them. That table supplies the V and J calls and clone size; D and trimming were determined from the DNA. The table includes about 250,000 clones, more than 70% detected once. The sample consisted of peripheral blood. The chain joins TRBV30 to TRBJ1-1, with TRBD1 as a possible D gene (6 bases). The clonotype originates from a man aged 40-55 years with active or convalescent COVID-19. CDR3 DNA: TGTGCCTGGGGGACACCATTTGTGAACACTGAAGCTTTCTTT. It translates to CAWGTPFVNTEAFF.